The clone carrying this T cell receptor beta chain was seen ten or more times. Its antigen is undetermined. The data derive from a study of identical twins. TCRdb fed the 5' RACE reads into MiXCR, producing one record per CDR3 protein. The sample records around 100,000 distinct CDR3 sequences, just under 6% being singletons. Findings and limits, study-wide: Out-of-frame alpha sequences shared between twins exhibited an excess of low generation probability. Cord blood beta clonotypes present at high abundance carried fewer insertions; no such pattern appeared in memory repertoires.

The material sequenced was memory T cells sorted from blood. This sequence originates from a woman between 45 and 65 years old in good health.

The CDR3 reads CSAGGHDLYEQYF. CDR3 coding DNA: TGCAGTGCTGGGGGACACGACCTCTACGAGCAGTACTTC. J is TRBJ2-7 and V is TRBV20-1; the D gene is possibly TRBD1 (6 bases). The germline CDR1 and CDR2 sequences are DFQATT and SNEGSKA (reference sequence). V lost 5 bases, J lost 3 bases, and 14 bases lay in between. The CDR3 contains 13 residues.